This T cell receptor beta chain was sequenced during a study of vaccination effects on CD4 cells after COVID-19. To note about this clone: The antigen is undetermined.

The culture ran for around nine days, and then CD4+ T cells were isolated. Vaccine recipients had no previous SARS-CoV-2 infection; their nucleocapsid antibodies were negative. Study-level findings and limits: Late in the post-vaccination period, infection-induced and vaccine-induced clones underwent marked clonal contraction.

The CDR3 is 13 amino acids. The germline V gene encodes CDR1 MDHEN and CDR2 SYDVKM. With 4 bases clipped from V and 5 bases from J, the junction kept 2 bases outside the gene matches. Profiling relied on immunoSEQ multiplex PCR, and the TCRdb table lists in-frame clones only, not all of them. The data show 30,000 or so clones, with about 60% seen just once and 9.9% held by the top ten. The TCR comes from a human donor who received a COVID-19 vaccine. The sequences come from CD4+ T cells from PBMCs cultured without peptide, collected before COVID-19 vaccination. The rearrangement uses TRBV28 and TRBJ2-7; 10 nucleotides line up with TRBD1. The CDR3 DNA sequence: TGTGCCAGCAGTTCGACAGGGGGCCACGAGCAGTACTTC. Translating it yields CASSSTGGHEQYF.